These 12 T cell receptor beta chains came from one sample sequenced in a study of blood T cells in healthy people across ages. The authors ran a second PCR of 7 to 11 cycles using a sample-barcoded 5' primer and a J-beta primer mix. TCRdb used MiXCR to reprocess the 5' RACE reads, holding one entry per CDR3 protein. The sample shows about 1.6 million distinct CDR3 sequences, around 35% of them seen only once. Sequencing input: blood. The receptors stem from a woman between 25 and 40 years old in good health.

The chain is built from TRBV28 and TRBJ1-5; TRBD1 matches at 10 bases. With 5 bases clipped from V and 2 bases from J, the junction kept 6 bases outside the gene matches. The CDR3 is made up of 16 amino acids. Germline V gene data show CDR1 as MDHEN and CDR2 as SYDVKM. CDR3 residues: CASSPRDRGGNQPQHF. CDR3 bases: TGTGCCAGCAGTCCTCGGGACAGGGGAGGCAATCAGCCCCAGCATTTT.

This rearrangement joins TRBV4-1 to TRBJ1-4; D perhaps matches TRBD1 (6 bases). V lost 4 bases and J lost 4, with 19 bases in between. This CDR3 contains 17 residues. Germline CDR1 is MGHRA and CDR2 is YSYEKL. CDR3 sequence (DNA): TGCGCCAGCAGCCCAAGGGGGGCGAGGCAAAGTAATGAAAAACTGTTTTTT. Translating gives CASSPRGARQSNEKLFF.

The V and J genes are TRBV28 and TRBJ2-7; D possibly corresponds to TRBD2 (6 bases). V dropped 3 bases and J dropped 3 bases, with 12 bases sitting between them. CDR3 length: 14 amino acids. Germline assignment: CDR1 MDHEN and CDR2 SYDVKM. For the CDR3, the DNA is TGTGCCAGCAGTTTCATGAGGGAGGACTACGAGCAGTACTTC. Encoded protein: CASSFMREDYEQYF.

The chain recombines TRBV6-1 with TRBJ1-6; 9 bases agree with TRBD1. Germline-derived CDR1 and CDR2 are MNHNS and SASEGT. J gave up 10 bases and V 10 bases, and 5 bases lay outside the gene matches. The CDR3 covers 12 residues. DNA of the CDR3: TGTGCCACAGGGGACAGGGAGTCACCCCTCCACTTT. Residues: CATGDRESPLHF.

This clonotype appeared many times. This chain links TRBV30 with TRBJ2-7; no definite D call. There are 13 residues in the CDR3. V lost 0 bases and J lost 4, with 10 bases in between. Germline V CDR1 and CDR2: GTSNPN, SVGIG (reference sequence). CDR3 nucleotide sequence: TGTGCCTGGAGTGTAGCTGGAACTTACGAGCAGTACTTC. It encodes CAWSVAGTYEQYF.

The chain is built from TRBV25-1 and TRBJ2-1; TRBD1 matches 7 bases. This CDR3 contains 13 residues. The trim removed 7 bases at V and 4 bases at J, leaving 4 bases unmatched. From germline, CDR1 is MGHDK and CDR2 SYGVNS. The CDR3 region is CASTATGYNEQFF. The CDR3 coding sequence is TGTGCCAGCACCGCGACAGGGTACAATGAGCAGTTCTTC.

This clonotype was seen once. This sequence joins TRBV20-1 and TRBJ1-2; tentative D call: TRBD1 (5 bases). Germline CDR1 DFQATT, CDR2 SNEGSKA (reference sequence). V lost 0 bases and J lost 4, with 21 bases in between. The CDR3 loop spans 17 amino acids. The CDR3, as DNA: TGCAGTGCTAGAGATAGGGTTACGGCCGGGGGATTCTATGGCTACACCTTC. Translating gives CSARDRVTAGGFYGYTF.

The V gene is TRBV6-1, the J gene TRBJ2-1, with D perhaps matching TRBD2 (6 bases). The ends were cut back, 5 bases at V and 7 bases at J, with 15 bases in the middle. The CDR3 has 14 amino acids. Germline V lookup: CDR1 MNHNS, CDR2 SASEGT. The chain's CDR3 is CASSRGRRENEQFF. CDR3 nucleotide sequence: TGTGCCAGCAGTCGGGGGAGGCGAGAGAATGAGCAGTTCTTC.

This chain links TRBV7-6 with TRBJ2-7; D ambiguous. The V gene's germline CDR1 is SGHVS and CDR2 FNYEAQ. The V end lost 5 bases, the J end lost 1 base, and 9 bases lay between the germline ends. CDR3 length equals 13 residues. In nucleotides, the CDR3 is TGTGCCAGCAGCCCCCAGACATCCTACGAGCAGTACTTC. Its protein product is CASSPQTSYEQYF.

The J gene is TRBJ2-5, the V gene TRBV27, with unresolved D. The CDR3 contains 14 residues. Germline CDR1 reads MNHEY; CDR2 reads SMNVEV (reference sequence). V lost 2 bases and J 5 bases, leaving 12 bases between the germline ends. CDR3 residues: CASSLQLGKETQYF. CDR3 nucleotides: TGTGCCAGCAGTTTACAGCTAGGGAAGGAGACCCAGTACTTC.

The chain links TRBV6-2 or TRBV6-3 to TRBJ2-7, with TRBD1 as a possible D gene (6 bases). The length of the CDR3 is 15 residues. Trimming shortened V by 3 bases and J by 5 bases, and 17 bases separated the two germline ends. The V gene's germline CDR1 is MNHEY and CDR2 SVGEGT. The CDR3 reads CASSYNREIVHEQYF. For the CDR3, the DNA is TGTGCCAGCAGTTATAACAGGGAGATCGTCCACGAGCAGTACTTC.

The chain links TRBV15 to TRBJ1-1; tentative D call: TRBD1 (6 bases). Germline loops: CDR1 LNHNV, CDR2 YYDKDF (reference sequence). V was pared by 1 base and J by 4 bases, with 13 bases between. This CDR3 contains 15 residues. The CDR3 bases are TGTGCCACCAGCAGAGGCCCGGGGGCGGCCACTGAAGCTTTCTTT. This encodes CATSRGPGAATEAFF.